One and the same sample provided the 12 T cell receptor beta chains below, sequenced in a study of graft-versus-host responses after intestinal transplantation (TCRdb year 2021). The protocol used for the library was the immunoSEQ multiplex PCR assay. TCRdb holds this immuneACCESS table with in-frame rearrangements only. Some clones are missing; in checked studies, unresolved V genes explain under half, and the rest has no known cause. Recorded for this sample are around 67,000 clones; 84% of them occurred a single time. 0.39% of the sample is held by the ten biggest clonotypes. No antigen is known for these receptors. The time point tag for this specimen amounts to: cells obtained before transplantation from donor or recipient. The starting material was unstimulated CD4+ T cells sorted from spleen or lymph node cells, obtained before transplant. The source of these receptors is a human donor who was the organ donor for an intestinal transplant.

This chain uses TRBV5-1 with TRBJ2-3; D call uncertain. V shed 2 bases and J shed 5 bases, with 9 bases lying between them. The CDR3 is 13 amino acids. The germline gives CDR1 SGHRS, CDR2 YFSETQ. CDR3 amino acids: CASSFPGQDTQYF. The CDR3, as DNA: TGCGCCAGCAGCTTCCCAGGTCAAGATACGCAGTATTTT. Drawing the rest from reference TRBV5-1 and TRBJ2-3, the complete variable domain is KAGVTQTPRYLIKTRGQQVTLSCSPISGHRSVSWYQQTPGQGLQFLFEYFSETQRNKGNFPGRFSGRQFSNSRSEMNVSTLELGDSALYLCASSFPGQDTQYFGPGTRLTVL.

The V call is TRBV9, the J call TRBJ2-3, with 9 bases identical to TRBD2. The CDR3 is 16 residues long. Germline-derived CDR1 and CDR2 are SGDLS and YYNGEE. V gave up 4 bases and J gave up 4 bases; unmatched junction bases: 10. The CDR3 DNA follows: TGTGCCAGCAGCCCCCCGGGACTAGCCGCCTCAGATACGCAGTATTTT. It specifies CASSPPGLAASDTQYF.

This clone has more than one count but fewer than ten. The chain employs TRBV27 and TRBJ2-1; 8 bases agree with TRBD2. CDR3 length: 15 amino acids. Trimming at V came to 7 bases and at J to 3 bases, leaving 8 bases not matched to a gene. The germline V gene encodes CDR1 MNHEY and CDR2 SMNVEV (reference sequence). The CDR3 DNA reads TGTGCCAGCACACGGGGGGGGCTAGACTACAATGAGCAGTTCTTC. It encodes CASTRGGLDYNEQFF.

This chain links TRBV20-1 with TRBJ2-5, with D perhaps matching TRBD1 (6 bases). Germline V CDR1 and CDR2: DFQATT, SNEGSKA (reference sequence). V was shortened by 6 bases and J by 14 bases, with 19 bases between the two germline ends. The CDR3 has 11 residues. CDR3 DNA: TGCAGTGCGGGGGACATACTCCAAGCCTACTTC. It yields the protein CSAGDILQAYF.

The gene calls are TRBV5-6 and TRBJ2-7, with D maybe TRBD1 (6 bases). Trimming took off 3 bases at V and 4 bases at J, with 14 bases between the two ends. The CDR3 has 14 residues. The germline V gene has CDR1 SGHDT and CDR2 YYEEEE. CDR3 coding DNA: TGTGCCAGCAGCTCCGGTATGAGGGGGTACGAGCAGTACGTC. Its translation is CASSSGMRGYEQYV.

CDR3 nucleotides: TGTGCCAGCTCACCTCAGGGGAACACTGAAGCTTTCTTT. The encoded protein is CASSPQGNTEAFF. The chain has TRBV18 and TRBJ1-1, with D perhaps matching TRBD1 (5 bases). Germline V gives CDR1 KGHSH, CDR2 LQKENI. Between the trimmed V and J ends, which lost 3 bases and 1 base, there was a span of 6 bases. The CDR3 runs to 13 residues.

The rearrangement uses TRBV5-4 and TRBJ1-2; TRBD1 is a possible D gene (5 bases). This CDR3 is built from 14 residues. The germline V and J ends were trimmed by 0 bases and 4 bases, with 10 bases remaining between them. Germline-derived CDR1 and CDR2 are SGHNT and YYREEE (reference sequence). The CDR3 loop reads CASSLGGAVYGYTF. DNA of the CDR3: TGTGCCAGCAGCTTGGGCGGGGCCGTCTATGGCTACACCTTC.

V usage is TRBV7-6 and J usage is TRBJ2-5; D is unclear. The V gene's germline CDR1 is SGHVS and CDR2 FNYEAQ. CDR3 length: 15 residues. The germline V and J ends were trimmed by 3 bases and 0 bases, with 11 bases remaining between them. CDR3 in DNA: TGTGCCAGCAGCTTTTTACAGCCAAACCAAGAGACCCAGTACTTC. Amino acids: CASSFLQPNQETQYF.

The gene calls are TRBV27 and TRBJ1-5; D is unresolved. Germline loops: CDR1 MNHEY, CDR2 SMNVEV (reference sequence). The CDR3 totals 14 residues. V was shortened by 2 bases and J by 9 bases, with 14 bases between the two germline ends. The CDR3 loop reads CASSLLGSRWPQHF. CDR3 bases: TGTGCCAGCAGTTTACTTGGGAGCCGTTGGCCCCAGCATTTT.

A few counts support this clone. The V and J genes are TRBV19 and TRBJ1-6; 9 bases line up with TRBD1. Per the germline V gene, CDR1 is LNHDA and CDR2 is SQIVND (reference sequence). The CDR3 runs to 14 residues. V trimming: 5 bases; J trimming: 9 bases; junction bases outside the gene matches: 5. CDR3 region: CASSARTGASPLHF. CDR3 coding DNA: TGTGCCAGTAGTGCTCGGACAGGGGCTTCACCCCTCCACTTT.

The chain links TRBV28 to TRBJ2-5, with a tentative D call TRBD1 (6 bases). In germline, CDR1 is MDHEN, CDR2 SYDVKM. The CDR3 spans 14 residues. The V end lost 2 bases, the J end lost 5 bases, and 12 bases lay between the germline ends. In DNA form, the CDR3 reads TGTGCCAGCAGTTTAAAAGGGGGTTGGGAGACCCAGTACTTC. Its translation: CASSLKGGWETQYF.

The chain carries TRBV19 and TRBJ1-2, with 8 bases lining up with TRBD1. Unmatched junction bases numbered 12, after V lost 3 bases and J lost 0 bases. Germline V CDR1 and CDR2: LNHDA, SQIVND (reference sequence). The length of the CDR3 is 18 residues. The CDR3 DNA follows: TGTGCCAGTAGTATGGCTCCCGGACAGGGCCGAGCTAACTATGGCTACACCTTC. Translation: CASSMAPGQGRANYGYTF.